These T cell receptor beta chains were read from a single sample in a study of T cells after yellow fever vaccination. From the 5' RACE reads, TCRdb called clonotypes with MiXCR, one entry per CDR3 protein. Of fewer than 100,000 distinct CDR3 sequences in the sample, 7.5% to 10% were seen once. Sequences were derived from CD8+ T cells not binding an NS4B(214-222) dextramer, sorted from PBMCs, sampled more than 13 days after the first yellow fever vaccination. The receptors come from a man aged 18 to 29 who received the YFV17D yellow fever vaccine. Both conserved end residues are part of each CDR3. The D gene is left open where the match is weak. Rows may omit the clone size; those that give it use once, few, many or a size class.

TRBJ2-1	.	TRBV6-2/TRBV6-3	.	CASSYSDEQFF	TGTGCCAGCAGTTACTCCGATGAGCAGTTCTTC
TRBJ2-2	.	TRBV12-3/TRBV12-4	few	CASGKTGYTNTGELFF	TGTGCCAGCGGAAAGACAGGCTACACGAACACCGGGGAGCTGTTTTTT
TRBJ1-5	.	TRBV27	.	CASSLTVPSNQPQHF	TGTGCCAGCAGTTTAACTGTTCCCAGCAATCAGCCCCAGCATTTT
TRBJ2-3	TRBD1	TRBV29-1	.	CSVEDPTSSNRGHTDTQYF	TGCAGCGTTGAAGATCCCACCTCCAGTAACAGGGGGCACACAGATACGCAGTATTTT
TRBJ2-7	.	TRBV12-5	few	CASAPGRDTYYEQYF	TGTGCTAGTGCTCCTGGGCGGGACACTTACTACGAGCAGTACTTC
TRBJ2-3	.	TRBV12-3/TRBV12-4	few	CASSPTPPGVEDTQYF	TGTGCCAGCAGTCCCACCCCGCCGGGGGTGGAAGATACGCAGTATTTT
TRBJ2-3	.	TRBV28	.	CASRPVLADTQYF	TGTGCCAGCAGACCCGTTTTAGCCGATACGCAGTATTTT
TRBJ1-2	TRBD1	TRBV5-1	.	CASSLAAGTGFGYTF	TGCGCCAGCAGCTTGGCAGCTGGGACAGGGTTTGGCTACACCTTC
TRBJ2-6	.	TRBV29-1	few	CSVGVGANVLTF	TGCAGCGTTGGGGTAGGGGCCAACGTCCTGACTTTC
TRBJ1-4	.	TRBV3-1	few	CASSQVIGGFNEKLFF	TGTGCCAGCAGCCAAGTTATTGGGGGCTTTAATGAAAAACTGTTTTTT
TRBJ2-1	.	TRBV5-1	many	CASMGEASNNEQFF	TGCGCCAGCATGGGGGAGGCCTCTAACAATGAGCAGTTCTTC
TRBJ2-5	TRBD1	TRBV10-3	.	CAISDYSGQGLQTQYF	TGTGCCATCAGTGATTATTCCGGACAGGGGTTACAGACCCAGTACTTC
TRBJ1-3	TRBD1	TRBV6-2/TRBV6-3	.	CASSTYRGTGNTIYF	TGTGCCAGCAGTACCTACAGGGGGACTGGAAACACCATATATTTT
TRBJ1-5	TRBD1	TRBV20-1	.	CSARDLQGMRDQPQHF	TGCAGTGCTAGAGATTTACAGGGGATGCGGGATCAGCCCCAGCATTTT
TRBJ1-5	.	TRBV6-6	.	CASNYPSNQPQHF	TGTGCCAGCAATTACCCCTCCAATCAGCCCCAGCATTTT
TRBJ1-5	TRBD1	TRBV4-1	few	CASSQALQGNQPQHF	TGCGCCAGCAGCCAAGCCCTACAGGGGAATCAGCCCCAGCATTTT
TRBJ2-3	TRBD2	TRBV6-5	few	CASSYLAGELTDTQYF	TGTGCCAGCAGTTACCTAGCGGGGGAACTCACAGATACGCAGTATTTT
TRBJ2-5	.	TRBV21-1	.	CASSKLVETQYF	TGTGCCAGCAGCAAATTGGTTGAGACCCAGTACTTC
TRBJ1-2	.	TRBV6-2/TRBV6-3	few	CASSAESSGTIYGYTF	TGTGCCAGCAGCGCTGAATCCTCCGGGACGATCTATGGCTACACCTTC
TRBJ2-7	.	TRBV6-5	.	CASSYSKDYEQYF	TGTGCCAGCAGTTACTCCAAGGACTACGAGCAGTACTTC
TRBJ2-7	.	TRBV5-1	.	CASNHRDGGAYEQYF	TGCGCCAGCAACCACCGGGACGGAGGCGCCTACGAGCAGTACTTC
TRBJ2-2	TRBD2	TRBV7-2	few	CASSDHSGGAGTGELFF	TGTGCCAGCAGCGACCATAGCGGGGGGGCGGGCACCGGGGAGCTGTTTTTT
TRBJ2-7	.	TRBV12-3/TRBV12-4	few	CASSVGTVTYEQYF	TGTGCCAGCAGTGTCGGGACGGTTACCTACGAGCAGTACTTC
TRBJ1-4	.	TRBV7-8	medium-sized	CASSFGEKLFF	TGTGCCAGCAGCTTTGGGGAAAAACTGTTTTTT
TRBJ2-2	.	TRBV4-3	few	CASSQGDQVAGELFF	TGCGCCAGCAGCCAAGGGGACCAAGTGGCCGGGGAGCTGTTTTTT